The 18 T cell receptor beta chains reported below all come from one sample, sequenced in a study of persistence of HIV-infected CD4 T cells. Nonspecific anti-CD3/anti-CD28 bead stimulation represents the broad CD4+ T cell repertoire. CD4+ T cells upregulating both CD40 ligand and CD69 were sorted as responding cells. The libraries were made with immunoSEQ version 4 in survey mode. Produced via immunoSEQ multiplex PCR; TCRdb's table is partial and in-frame only. The sample has some 50,000 clones; just under 90% are singletons. Their antigen targets remain unknown. Sample: CD4+ T cells sorted from PBMCs after roughly 18-hour stimulation, taken from a patient who received antiretroviral therapy. The receptors come from an adult woman with HIV who was CMV-seropositive.

The rearrangement joins TRBV4-3 to TRBJ1-1, with D tentatively TRBD1 (6 bases). The CDR3 is 15 residues long. V was pared by 3 bases and J by 3 bases, with 14 bases between. The V gene's germline CDR1 is LGHNA and CDR2 YSLEER. DNA for the CDR3: TGCGCCAGCAGCCATATGCGGACAGACGACACTGAAGCTTTCTTT. Protein product: CASSHMRTDDTEAFF.

The chain couples TRBV7-9 to TRBJ1-1, with 7 bases fitting TRBD1. This CDR3 is 14 amino acids long. From germline, CDR1 is SEHNR and CDR2 FQNEAQ (reference sequence). Trimming cost V 5 bases and J 1 base; bases outside gene matches: 4. Here the CDR3 reads CASSTDRRNTEAFF. In DNA form, the CDR3 reads TGTGCCAGCAGCACGGACAGGAGGAACACTGAAGCTTTCTTT.

V gene TRBV5-1 combines with J gene TRBJ2-5; D uncertain. Trimming cost V 2 bases and J 5 bases, with 10 bases left between them. The CDR3 is made up of 13 amino acids. The germline gives CDR1 SGHRS, CDR2 YFSETQ. CDR3 nucleotide sequence: TGCGCCAGCAGCTTCGGACCGTCCGAGACCCAGTACTTC. Protein: CASSFGPSETQYF.

This clone was observed once. The J gene is TRBJ1-1, the V gene TRBV7-8; no definite D call. The CDR3 length is 14 residues. Germline V lookup: CDR1 SGHVS, CDR2 FQNEAQ. V lost 2 bases, J lost 1 base, and 8 bases lay in between. The DNA of the CDR3 is TGTGCCAGCAGCTTATTAGGGTCGAACACTGAAGCTTTCTTT. This encodes CASSLLGSNTEAFF.

This chain connects TRBV18 to TRBJ2-5, with D tentatively TRBD1 (5 bases). The ends were cut back, 1 base at V and 3 bases at J, with 6 bases in the middle. CDR1 KGHSH and CDR2 LQKENI come from the germline V gene. This CDR3 is 13 amino acids long. CDR3 in DNA: TGTGCCAGCTCACCACGACAGAAAGAGACCCAGTACTTC. The encoded protein is CASSPRQKETQYF.

The chain links TRBV5-1 to TRBJ2-1; D possibly corresponds to TRBD2 (6 bases). This CDR3 has 15 residues. Trimming stripped 3 bases from V and 6 bases from J, with 16 bases between. Germline-derived CDR1 and CDR2 are SGHRS and YFSETQ. The CDR3 sequence: CASSSTLGLPNEQFF. CDR3 coding DNA: TGCGCCAGCAGCTCCACCCTAGGACTACCCAATGAGCAGTTCTTC. Full variable domain (outside the CDR3, taken from reference TRBV5-1 and TRBJ2-1): KAGVTQTPRYLIKTRGQQVTLSCSPISGHRSVSWYQQTPGQGLQFLFEYFSETQRNKGNFPGRFSGRQFSNSRSEMNVSTLELGDSALYLCASSSTLGLPNEQFFGPGTRLTVL.

V gene TRBV3-1 (or the pseudogene TRBV3-2) combines with J gene TRBJ1-4; 8 bases map to TRBD1. Trimming removed 4 bases from V and 8 bases from J; junction bases left unmatched: 6. The CDR3 runs to 14 residues. Per germline, CDR1 LGHDT and CDR2 YNNKEL (reference sequence). Here the CDR3 reads CASSPRQGNEKLFF. The CDR3 DNA is TGTGCCAGCAGCCCGCGACAGGGGAACGAAAAACTGTTTTTT.

The chain links TRBV5-1 to TRBJ2-1; D perhaps matches TRBD2 (10 bases). V lost 4 bases and J 15 bases, leaving 35 bases between the germline ends. CDR3 length: 18 amino acids. The germline CDR1 and CDR2 sequences are SGHRS and YFSETQ. The CDR3 DNA follows: TGCGCCAGCAGCCCGCGGACAGGGGCGAGGCTAGCGGGAGTATCGGGGTTCTTC. Protein sequence: CASSPRTGARLAGVSGFF.

The rearrangement uses TRBV19 and TRBJ2-5; D is possibly TRBD1 (5 bases). CDR1 and CDR2 (germline): LNHDA, SQIVND (reference sequence). The germline V and J ends were trimmed by 5 bases and 5 bases, with 15 bases remaining between them. The CDR3 extends over 14 amino acids. CDR3 protein: CASSRARVSETQYF. Written as DNA, the CDR3 is TGTGCCAGTAGTCGGGCCAGGGTATCGGAGACCCAGTACTTC.

This clone showed up just once. The chain is built from TRBV10-3 and TRBJ1-1, with 8 bases identical to TRBD1. The V segment lost 3 bases and the J segment 2 bases; nucleotides outside the gene matches: 5. Per the germline V gene, CDR1 is ENHRY and CDR2 is SYGVKD. This CDR3 has 15 residues. The CDR3 coding sequence is TGTGCCATCAGTGAAATTACAGGGGGAAACACTGAAGCTTTCTTT. It translates to CAISEITGGNTEAFF.

As DNA, the CDR3 is TGTGCCAGCAGTTTAGGTTCGTCAAAGGCGTACACTGAAGCTTTCTTT. Translated: CASSLGSSKAYTEAFF. The chain carries TRBV28 and TRBJ1-1; D is unclear. The germline gives CDR1 MDHEN, CDR2 SYDVKM. Trimming took 2 bases from V and 3 from J, leaving 16 bases between them. The CDR3 has 16 residues. Filled out from reference TRBV28 and TRBJ1-1, the complete variable domain reads DVKVTQSSRYLVKRTGEKVFLECVQDMDHENMFWYRQDPGLGLRLIYFSYDVKMKEKGDIPEGYSVSREKKERFSLILESASTNQTSMYLCASSLGSSKAYTEAFFGQGTRLTVV.

The V gene is TRBV10-1, the J gene TRBJ1-4, with TRBD1 matching over 9 bases. Looked up from germline, CDR1 is WNHNN and CDR2 is SYGVQD (reference sequence). The CDR3 consists of 15 residues. The V and J ends lost 4 bases and 7 bases, in that order; junction bases with no gene match: 7. The DNA of the CDR3 is TGCGCCAGCAGTGTGGACGGGACAGGGTTTGAAAAACTGTTTTTT. Translated: CASSVDGTGFEKLFF.

The chain joins TRBV27 to TRBJ1-4; 10 bases match TRBD1. The CDR3 totals 17 residues. The germline V gene encodes CDR1 MNHEY and CDR2 SMNVEV (reference sequence). The trim removed 5 bases at V and 8 bases at J, leaving 14 bases unmatched. The DNA for the CDR3 is TGTGCCAGCAGTCCGGACAGGGGGTCCGTCAGTATCGAAAAACTGTTTTTT. As protein: CASSPDRGSVSIEKLFF.

The genes are TRBV6-6 and TRBJ1-2; the D is unclear. Trimming stripped 4 bases from V and 6 bases from J, with 21 bases between. Germline loops: CDR1 MNHNY, CDR2 SVGAGI (reference sequence). The length of the CDR3 is 16 residues. The CDR3 nucleotides read TGTGCCAGCAGTTCCCTTCGGGAAGGGCCGAGAGATGGCTACACCTTC. As protein: CASSSLREGPRDGYTF.

This rearrangement joins TRBV18 to TRBJ2-7; D gene ambiguous. Trimming left V 0 bases short and J 0 bases short, with 12 bases between. The CDR3 totals 16 residues. Germline assignment: CDR1 KGHSH and CDR2 LQKENI. CDR3 sequence: CASSPPGFLSSYEQYF. Written as DNA, the CDR3 is TGTGCCAGCTCACCACCGGGTTTTTTAAGCTCCTACGAGCAGTACTTC.

The chain uses TRBV7-6 and TRBJ1-1, with D tentatively TRBD1 (6 bases). This CDR3 comprises 17 residues. Trimming stripped 1 base from V and 0 bases from J, with 15 bases between. Germline assignment: CDR1 SGHVS and CDR2 FNYEAQ. The CDR3 bases are TGTGCCAGCAGCTTAGTATCCGGACAGTACATGAACACTGAAGCTTTCTTT. This encodes CASSLVSGQYMNTEAFF.

The chain links TRBV6-6 to TRBJ1-4, with unresolved D. Germline V CDR1 and CDR2: MNHNY, SVGAGI (reference sequence). Trimming stripped 5 bases from V and 6 bases from J, with 13 bases between. The CDR3 length is 14 residues. CDR3 nucleotide sequence: TGTGCCAGCAGTCAAAGGCAGATTGATGAAAAACTGTTTTTT. This encodes CASSQRQIDEKLFF.

The V gene is TRBV2, the J gene TRBJ1-1, with D perhaps TRBD1 (5 bases). V was pared by 0 bases and J by 7 bases, with 12 bases between. The CDR3 runs to 14 residues. The germline gives CDR1 SNHLY, CDR2 FYNNEI. The CDR3 reads CASSEASAGNEAFF. The CDR3 nucleotides are TGTGCCAGCAGTGAAGCGTCTGCAGGGAATGAAGCTTTCTTT.